This entry describes one T cell receptor beta chain. The CDR3 has 15 amino acids. Germline values: CDR1 MNHEY, CDR2 SVGEGT. Trimming took 6 bases from V and 0 from J, leaving 11 bases between them. Assay used: immunoSEQ multiplex PCR; TCRdb lists only in-frame clones, some missing. The table shows over 100,000 clones, with 82% occurring only once. These data belong to a study of blood T cell repertoires in COVID-19. The specimen sequenced was peripheral blood. This receptor was taken from a man in his 60s with acute or convalescent COVID-19. This sequence joins TRBV6-2 or TRBV6-3 and TRBJ1-4; TRBD1 might be the D (5 bases). CDR3 protein: CASSPGGTTNEKLFF. DNA of the CDR3: TGTGCCAGCAGCCCCGGGGGAACAACTAATGAAAAACTGTTTTTT.